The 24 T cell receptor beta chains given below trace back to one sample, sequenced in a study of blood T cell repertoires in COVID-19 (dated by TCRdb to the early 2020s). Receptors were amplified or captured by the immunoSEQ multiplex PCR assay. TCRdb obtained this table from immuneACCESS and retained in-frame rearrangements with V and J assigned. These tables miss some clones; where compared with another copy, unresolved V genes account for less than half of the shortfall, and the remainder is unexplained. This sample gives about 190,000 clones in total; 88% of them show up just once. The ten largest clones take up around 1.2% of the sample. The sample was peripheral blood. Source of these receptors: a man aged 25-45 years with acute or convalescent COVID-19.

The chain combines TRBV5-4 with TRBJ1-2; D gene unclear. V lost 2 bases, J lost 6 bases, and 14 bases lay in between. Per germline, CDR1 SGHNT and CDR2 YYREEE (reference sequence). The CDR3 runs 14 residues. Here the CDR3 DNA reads TGTGCCAGCAGCTTCGGCGGGGATACCCATGGCTACACCTTC. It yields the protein CASSFGGDTHGYTF.

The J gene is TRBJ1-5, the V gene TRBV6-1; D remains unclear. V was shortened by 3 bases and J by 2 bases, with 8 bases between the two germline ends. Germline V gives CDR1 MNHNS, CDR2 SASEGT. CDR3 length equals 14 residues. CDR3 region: CASSDSRGNQPQHF. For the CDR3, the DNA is TGTGCCAGCAGTGACAGTCGTGGCAATCAGCCCCAGCATTTT.

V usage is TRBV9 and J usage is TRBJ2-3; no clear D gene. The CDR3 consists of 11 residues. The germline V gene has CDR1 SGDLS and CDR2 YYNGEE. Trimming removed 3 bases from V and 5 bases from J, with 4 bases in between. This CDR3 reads CASSGQDTQYF. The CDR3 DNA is TGTGCCAGCAGCGGACAAGATACGCAGTATTTT.

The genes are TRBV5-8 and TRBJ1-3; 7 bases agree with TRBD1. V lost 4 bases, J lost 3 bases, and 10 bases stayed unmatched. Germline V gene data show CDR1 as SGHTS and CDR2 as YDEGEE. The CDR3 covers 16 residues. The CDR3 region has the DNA TGTGCCAGCAGCAAGGCCGACAGGGTTCTTGGAAACACCATATATTTT. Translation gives CASSKADRVLGNTIYF.

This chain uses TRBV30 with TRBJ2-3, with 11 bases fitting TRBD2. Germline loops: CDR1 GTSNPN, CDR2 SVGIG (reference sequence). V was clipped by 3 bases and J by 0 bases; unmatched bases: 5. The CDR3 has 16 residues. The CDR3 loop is CAWSHASGGSTDTQYF. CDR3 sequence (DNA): TGTGCCTGGAGCCATGCTAGCGGGGGGAGCACAGATACGCAGTATTTT. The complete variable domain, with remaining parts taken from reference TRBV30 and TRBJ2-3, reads SQTIHQWPATLVQPVGSPLSLECTVEGTSNPNLYWYRQAAGRGLQLLFYSVGIGQISSEVPQNLSASRPQDRQFILSSKKLLLSDSGFYLCAWSHASGGSTDTQYFGPGTRLTVL.

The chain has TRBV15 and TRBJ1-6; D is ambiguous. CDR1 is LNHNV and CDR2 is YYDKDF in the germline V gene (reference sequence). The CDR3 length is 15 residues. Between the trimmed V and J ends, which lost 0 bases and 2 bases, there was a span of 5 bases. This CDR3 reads CATSRDRAYNSPLHF. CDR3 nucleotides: TGTGCCACCAGCAGAGATCGAGCCTATAATTCACCCCTCCACTTT.

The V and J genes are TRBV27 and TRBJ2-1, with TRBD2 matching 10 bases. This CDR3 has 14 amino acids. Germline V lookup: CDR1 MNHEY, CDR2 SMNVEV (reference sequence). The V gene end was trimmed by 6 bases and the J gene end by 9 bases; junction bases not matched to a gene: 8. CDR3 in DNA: TGTGCCAGCAGGGGGACTAGCGTCTCTGGTGAGCAGTTCTTC. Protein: CASRGTSVSGEQFF.

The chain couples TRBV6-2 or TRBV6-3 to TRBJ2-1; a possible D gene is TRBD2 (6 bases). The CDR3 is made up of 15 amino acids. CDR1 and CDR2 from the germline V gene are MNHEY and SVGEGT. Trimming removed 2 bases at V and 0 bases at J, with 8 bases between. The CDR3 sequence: CASSYGGSSYNEQFF. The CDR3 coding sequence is TGTGCCAGCAGTTACGGGGGGAGCTCCTACAATGAGCAGTTCTTC.

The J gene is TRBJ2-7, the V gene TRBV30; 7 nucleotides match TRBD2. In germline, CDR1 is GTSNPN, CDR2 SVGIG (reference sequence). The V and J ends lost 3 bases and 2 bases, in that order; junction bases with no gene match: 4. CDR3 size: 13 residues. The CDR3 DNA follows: TGTGCCTGGAGCCGAGGACTAGCCTACGAGCAGTACTTC. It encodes CAWSRGLAYEQYF.

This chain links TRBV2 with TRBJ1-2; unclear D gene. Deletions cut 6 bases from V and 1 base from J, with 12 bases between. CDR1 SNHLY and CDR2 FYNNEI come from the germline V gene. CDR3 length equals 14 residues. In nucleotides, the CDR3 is TGTGCCAGCAGCGACTCCCCGGGTAACTATGGCTACACCTTC. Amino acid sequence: CASSDSPGNYGYTF.

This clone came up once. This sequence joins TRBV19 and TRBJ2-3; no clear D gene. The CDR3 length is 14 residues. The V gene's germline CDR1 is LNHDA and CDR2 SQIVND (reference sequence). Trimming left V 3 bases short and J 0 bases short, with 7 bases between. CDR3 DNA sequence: TGTGCCAGTAGTATTACCACTAGCACAGATACGCAGTATTTT. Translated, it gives CASSITTSTDTQYF.

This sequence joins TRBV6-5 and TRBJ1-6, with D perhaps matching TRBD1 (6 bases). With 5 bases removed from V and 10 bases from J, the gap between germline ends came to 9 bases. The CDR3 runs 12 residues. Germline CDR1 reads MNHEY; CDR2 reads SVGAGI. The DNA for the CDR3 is TGTGCCAGCAGTCCAGGGGACTCACCCCTCCACTTT. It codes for CASSPGDSPLHF.

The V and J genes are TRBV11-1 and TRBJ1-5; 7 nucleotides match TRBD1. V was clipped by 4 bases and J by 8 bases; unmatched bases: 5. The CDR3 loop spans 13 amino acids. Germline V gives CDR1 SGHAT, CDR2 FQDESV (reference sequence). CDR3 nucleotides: TGTGCCAGCAGCTCTGACAGGGACAAGCCCCAGCATTTT. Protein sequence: CASSSDRDKPQHF.

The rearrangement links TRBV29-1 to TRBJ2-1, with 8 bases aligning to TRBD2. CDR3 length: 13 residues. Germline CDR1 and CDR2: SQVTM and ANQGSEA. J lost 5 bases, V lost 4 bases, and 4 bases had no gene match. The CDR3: CSVVLAANNEQFF. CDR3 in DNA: TGCAGCGTTGTACTAGCGGCAAACAATGAGCAGTTCTTC.

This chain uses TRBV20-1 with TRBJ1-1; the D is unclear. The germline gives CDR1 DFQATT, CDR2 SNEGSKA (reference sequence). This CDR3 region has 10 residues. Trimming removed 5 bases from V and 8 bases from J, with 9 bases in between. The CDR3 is CSAWSVEAFF. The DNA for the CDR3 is TGCAGTGCTTGGTCGGTAGAAGCTTTCTTT.

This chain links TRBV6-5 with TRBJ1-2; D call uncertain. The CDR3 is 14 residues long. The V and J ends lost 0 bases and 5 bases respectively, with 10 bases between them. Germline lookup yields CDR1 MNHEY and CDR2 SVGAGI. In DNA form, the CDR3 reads TGTGCCAGCAGTTACTCGACTTCGGGATATGGCTACACCTTC. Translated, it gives CASSYSTSGYGYTF.

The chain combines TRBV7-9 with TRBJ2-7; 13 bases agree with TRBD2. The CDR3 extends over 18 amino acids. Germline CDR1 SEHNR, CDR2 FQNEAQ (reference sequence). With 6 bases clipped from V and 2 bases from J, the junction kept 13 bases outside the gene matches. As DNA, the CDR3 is TGTGCCAGCAGATTTGCGGGACTAGCGGGAACGGGGCCCTACGAGCAGTACTTC. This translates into CASRFAGLAGTGPYEQYF. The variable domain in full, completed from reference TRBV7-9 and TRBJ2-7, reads DTGVSQNPRHKITKRGQNVTFRCDPISEHNRLYWYRQTLGQGPEFLTYFQNEAQLEKSRLLSDRFSAERPKGSFSTLEIQRTEQGDSAMYLCASRFAGLAGTGPYEQYFGPGTRLTVT.

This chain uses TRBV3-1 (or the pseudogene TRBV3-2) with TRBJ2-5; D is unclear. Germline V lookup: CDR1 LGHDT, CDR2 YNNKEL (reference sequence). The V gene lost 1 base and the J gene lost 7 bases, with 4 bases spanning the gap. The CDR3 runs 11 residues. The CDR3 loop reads CASSQVGTQYF. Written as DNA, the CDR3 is TGTGCCAGCAGCCAAGTCGGGACCCAGTACTTC.

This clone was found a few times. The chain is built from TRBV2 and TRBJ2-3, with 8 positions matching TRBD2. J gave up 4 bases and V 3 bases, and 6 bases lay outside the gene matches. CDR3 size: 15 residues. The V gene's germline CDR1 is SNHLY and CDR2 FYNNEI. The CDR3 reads CASSEGLGRADTQYF. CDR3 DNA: TGTGCCAGCAGTGAGGGACTAGGGCGCGCAGATACGCAGTATTTT.

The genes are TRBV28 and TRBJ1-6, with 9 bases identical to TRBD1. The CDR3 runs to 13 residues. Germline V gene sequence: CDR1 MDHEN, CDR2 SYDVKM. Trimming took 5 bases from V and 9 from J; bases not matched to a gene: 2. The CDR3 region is CASSGQGPSPLHF. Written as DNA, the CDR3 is TGTGCCAGCAGTGGACAGGGGCCTTCACCCCTCCACTTT.

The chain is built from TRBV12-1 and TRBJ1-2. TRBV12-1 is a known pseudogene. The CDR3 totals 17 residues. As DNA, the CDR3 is TGTGCCAGCAGCTTGCCGGGCGGGAGCACGTCGAACTATGGCTACACCTTC. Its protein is CASSLPGGSTSNYGYTF.

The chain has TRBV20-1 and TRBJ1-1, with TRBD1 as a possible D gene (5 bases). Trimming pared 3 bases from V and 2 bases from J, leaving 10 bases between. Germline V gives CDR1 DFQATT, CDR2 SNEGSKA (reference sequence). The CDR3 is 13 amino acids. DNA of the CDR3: TGCAGTGCTAGTCGACAGTCAAACACTGAAGCTTTCTTT. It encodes CSASRQSNTEAFF.

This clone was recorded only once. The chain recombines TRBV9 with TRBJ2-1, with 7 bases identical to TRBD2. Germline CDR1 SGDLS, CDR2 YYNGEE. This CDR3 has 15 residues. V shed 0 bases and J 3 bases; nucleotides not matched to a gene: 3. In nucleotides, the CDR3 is TGTGCCAGCAGCGTAGAAATAGCGGGCTACAATGAGCAGTTCTTC. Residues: CASSVEIAGYNEQFF.

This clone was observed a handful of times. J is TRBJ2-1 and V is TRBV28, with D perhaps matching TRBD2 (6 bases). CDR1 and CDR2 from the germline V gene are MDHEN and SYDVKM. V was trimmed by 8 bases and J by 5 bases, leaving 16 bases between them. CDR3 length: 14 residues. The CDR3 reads CASLPGGRNNEQFF. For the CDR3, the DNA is TGTGCCAGCCTACCCGGGGGTCGTAACAATGAGCAGTTCTTC.